Each of the 32 T cell receptor beta chains below was sequenced from the same sample in a study of human T cells and chemical hapten exposure. The time point here: pre-sensitization, week 0. Treatment defined: therapeutic diphenylcyclopropenone sensitization with weekly scalp DPC. In TCRdb, the RACE reads were re-called with MiXCR into one record per CDR3 protein. The sample lists 35,000 to 45,000 distinct CDR3 sequences, 9.5% to 15% occurring once. Sample: whole blood, taken in connection with sensitization to the hapten diphenylcyclopropenone (DPC). These receptors came from a young woman with alopecia areata. Some clones in this sample may be carry-over from other donors' samples.

The chain joins TRBV20-1 to TRBJ2-5; 11 positions agree with TRBD2. V was clipped by 2 bases and J by 5 bases; unmatched bases: 13. The germline V gene has CDR1 DFQATT and CDR2 SNEGSKA (reference sequence). The CDR3 runs 17 residues. This chain's CDR3 is CSARLVAGGSRLETQYF. CDR3 DNA: TGCAGTGCTAGATTGGTAGCGGGAGGGTCAAGATTGGAGACCCAGTACTTC.

The chain recombines TRBV15 with TRBJ2-1; D not certain. The V end lost 5 bases, the J end lost 3 bases, and 11 bases lay between the germline ends. Germline CDR1 is LNHNV and CDR2 is YYDKDF (reference sequence). This CDR3 region has 14 residues. The CDR3 protein is CATSASHYYNEQFF. The CDR3 nucleotides read TGTGCCACCAGCGCCAGCCACTACTACAATGAGCAGTTCTTC.

At least ten counts were recorded for this clonotype. V usage is TRBV11-3 and J usage is TRBJ2-1; 8 nucleotides match TRBD1. The CDR3 runs 14 residues. Germline lookup yields CDR1 SGHNT and CDR2 YENEEA. V dropped 4 bases and J dropped 6; count of bases not matched to a gene: 5. The CDR3 nucleotides read TGTGCCAGCAGCTCCAGCGACAGGGGCAATGAGCAGTTCTTC. Amino acid sequence: CASSSSDRGNEQFF.

The chain couples TRBV11-2 to TRBJ2-1; TRBD1 is a possible D gene (6 bases). The V and J ends lost 0 bases and 9 bases respectively, with 15 bases between them. Germline V gene sequence: CDR1 SGHAT, CDR2 FQNNGV. The CDR3 has 15 residues. The CDR3, as DNA: TGTGCCAGCAGCTTAGATCTAGCAGGGGCCATTGAGCAGTTCTTC. Translation gives CASSLDLAGAIEQFF.

This clonotype was detected a few times. The CDR3 DNA is TGTGCCAGCAGTTACCGGGGGATCATTGAAAAACTGTTTTTT. Protein sequence: CASSYRGIIEKLFF. The rearrangement uses TRBV6-6 and TRBJ1-4; D is possibly TRBD1 (5 bases). The germline gives CDR1 MNHNY, CDR2 SVGAGI (reference sequence). This CDR3 comprises 14 residues. Between the trimmed V and J ends, which lost 2 bases and 7 bases, there was a span of 11 bases.

The CDR3 is CSMTRVDEAFF. In nucleotides, the CDR3 is TGCAGTATGACCAGGGTTGATGAAGCTTTCTTT. The V gene is TRBV20-1, the J gene TRBJ1-1; D might be TRBD1 (5 bases). Trimming pared 8 bases from V and 7 bases from J, leaving 14 bases between. Germline V gene data show CDR1 as DFQATT and CDR2 as SNEGSKA (reference sequence). The CDR3 consists of 11 residues.

This clonotype was counted many times. V and J are TRBV20-1 and TRBJ2-1; 10 nucleotides line up with TRBD2. The germline gives CDR1 DFQATT, CDR2 SNEGSKA (reference sequence). Germline trimming cut 8 bases from V and 9 bases from J; bases unmatched to any gene: 13. This CDR3 has 14 amino acids. CDR3 residues: CSSPRQREGGEQFF. The CDR3 coding sequence is TGCAGTTCACCTAGACAGCGGGAGGGAGGTGAGCAGTTCTTC.

This clonotype appeared many times. V is TRBV28 and J is TRBJ2-7; 7 bases are a match to TRBD2. V lost 6 bases, J lost 5 bases, and 10 bases stayed unmatched. The CDR3 covers 14 residues. Germline-derived CDR1 and CDR2 are MDHEN and SYDVKM. CDR3 nucleotide sequence: TGTGCCAGCAGACTAATCGCTGGGACTAACGAGCAGTACTTC. This gives the protein CASRLIAGTNEQYF.

A remark on this clonotype: A much larger clonotype is one base distant, so this may be a read error. No conserved phenylalanine or tryptophan ends this CDR3, so it is likely a read error. The chain combines TRBV20-1 with TRBJ2-3; no clear D. Trimming removed 2 bases at V and 2 bases at J, with 14 bases between. From germline, CDR1 is DFQATT and CDR2 SNEGSKA (reference sequence). There are 15 residues in the CDR3. The CDR3 loop is CSARSLSSDTDTQYC. The CDR3 coding sequence is TGCAGTGCTAGAAGCCTGAGTTCTGACACAGATACGCAGTATTGT.

This clonotype was detected a few times. V and J are TRBV6-1 and TRBJ1-1; D is ambiguous. This CDR3 comprises 13 residues. The V and J ends lost 6 bases and 5 bases respectively, with 13 bases between them. Germline V lookup: CDR1 MNHNS, CDR2 SASEGT. CDR3 protein: CASRPDRWTEAFF. Here the CDR3 DNA reads TGTGCCAGCAGGCCGGACCGGTGGACTGAAGCTTTCTTT.

The chain is built from TRBV6-5 and TRBJ2-7; the match to TRBD2 covers 12 bases. After removal of 11 bases from V and 3 bases from J, the junction contained 8 bases not matched to a gene. Germline CDR1 is MNHEY and CDR2 is SVGAGI. The CDR3 runs 14 residues. CDR3 amino acids: CAGGRLAGVYEQYF. DNA of the CDR3: TGTGCCGGCGGACGACTAGCGGGAGTCTACGAGCAGTACTTC.

This chain joins TRBV7-3 and TRBJ2-1; 9 nucleotides match TRBD1. The V gene end was trimmed by 5 bases and the J gene end by 6 bases; junction bases not matched to a gene: 11. This CDR3 has 16 amino acids. Germline loops: CDR1 SGHTA, CDR2 FQGTGA. CDR3 DNA: TGTGCCAGCAGCCGACAGGGGGGACGGATACTCAATGAGCAGTTCTTC. It is translated as CASSRQGGRILNEQFF.

The chain couples TRBV5-6 to TRBJ1-5; no reliable D call. Germline loops: CDR1 SGHDT, CDR2 YYEEEE. This CDR3 region has 14 residues. The ends were cut back, 3 bases at V and 5 bases at J, with 12 bases in the middle. The CDR3, as DNA: TGTGCCAGCAGCTCTCTAACGATTGATCAGCCCCAGCATTTT. Encoded protein: CASSSLTIDQPQHF.

This clonotype was counted between two and nine times. The rearrangement links TRBV12-3 or TRBV12-4 to TRBJ1-2, with a weak D call TRBD1 (5 bases). The CDR3 spans 13 residues. Trimming took 2 bases from V and 8 from J, leaving 12 bases between them. CDR3 DNA: TGTGCCAGCAGTTTAATGGCAGGGAACGGCTACACCTTC. Translation: CASSLMAGNGYTF.

This chain links TRBV20-1 with TRBJ2-7; 8 nucleotides agree with TRBD1. The germline gives CDR1 DFQATT, CDR2 SNEGSKA (reference sequence). The V and J ends lost 5 bases and 4 bases, in that order; junction bases with no gene match: 4. The CDR3 extends over 12 amino acids. Here the CDR3 DNA reads TGCAGTGCTCCCGACAGGGGTTACGAGCAGTACTTC. Its translation is CSAPDRGYEQYF.

In this sample, this clonotype turned up many times. J is TRBJ2-3 and V is TRBV6-5; the D gene could be TRBD1 or TRBD2 (5 bases each). Per germline, CDR1 MNHEY and CDR2 SVGAGI. The V end lost 8 bases, the J end lost 1 base, and 22 bases lay between the germline ends. This CDR3 has 17 amino acids. This CDR3 reads CASRDTGGLRGTDTQYF. The DNA for the CDR3 is TGTGCCAGCCGCGACACAGGAGGCCTCCGGGGCACAGATACGCAGTATTTT.

This chain joins TRBV20-1 and TRBJ1-2, with D uncertain. Germline V lookup: CDR1 DFQATT, CDR2 SNEGSKA (reference sequence). CDR3 length: 16 residues. V lost 0 bases and J lost 0, with 14 bases in between. The CDR3 region is CSARDSHSATNYGYTF. CDR3 nucleotides: TGCAGTGCTAGAGATAGTCACAGTGCGACTAACTATGGCTACACCTTC.

This clonotype has at least ten counts. The chain uses TRBV5-1 and TRBJ1-4, with unresolved D. The V gene's germline CDR1 is SGHRS and CDR2 YFSETQ. V gave up 3 bases and J gave up 5 bases, with 11 bases separating them. The CDR3 has 14 amino acids. CDR3 nucleotide sequence: TGCGCCAGCAGCTCTCGGCAGTCCAATGAAAAACTGTTTTTT. Its protein product is CASSSRQSNEKLFF.

This clonotype was seen at least ten times. This chain joins TRBV4-2 and TRBJ1-3; maybe TRBD1 (6 bases). Trimming took 3 bases from V and 0 from J, leaving 15 bases between them. The germline CDR1 and CDR2 sequences are LGHNA and YNFKEQ. The CDR3 consists of 17 residues. The CDR3 reads CASSQEQGTSSGNTIYF. The CDR3 DNA reads as TGTGCCAGCAGCCAGGAGCAGGGGACTAGCTCTGGAAACACCATATATTTT.

At least ten counts were recorded for this clonotype. This chain links TRBV28 with TRBJ2-1; 12 positions agree with TRBD2. Unmatched junction bases numbered 5, after V lost 5 bases and J lost 6 bases. Per germline, CDR1 MDHEN and CDR2 SYDVKM. The CDR3 spans 15 residues. In nucleotides, the CDR3 is TGTGCCAGCAGTGTGACTAGCGGGGGACGCAATGAGCAGTTCTTC. Its translation is CASSVTSGGRNEQFF.

The V gene is TRBV6-5, the J gene TRBJ2-3; 13 bases map to TRBD2. The CDR3 is 15 residues long. Germline CDR1 is MNHEY and CDR2 is SVGAGI. V lost 5 bases, J lost 7 bases, and 6 bases stayed unmatched. Written as DNA, the CDR3 is TGTGCCAGCAGTGCCGGGACTAGCGGGACTTATACGCAGTATTTT. Translating it yields CASSAGTSGTYTQYF.

This clonotype was counted a few times. This chain connects TRBV3-1 to TRBJ2-6; the D gene is possibly TRBD2 (5 bases). The CDR3 extends over 17 amino acids. Germline V CDR1 and CDR2: LGHDT, YNNKEL (reference sequence). V was pared by 3 bases and J by 0 bases, with 12 bases between. CDR3 in DNA: TGTGCCAGCAGCCACATGGACTCAAACTCTGGGGCCAACGTCCTGACTTTC. It translates to CASSHMDSNSGANVLTF.

The genes are TRBV29-1 and TRBJ2-7, with D perhaps TRBD2 (5 bases). The germline V and J ends were trimmed by 4 bases and 5 bases, with 12 bases remaining between them. Germline V gives CDR1 SQVTM, CDR2 ANQGSEA. The CDR3 sequence is 12 residues long. The CDR3 sequence: CSVGTGFHEQYF. The CDR3 nucleotides read TGCAGCGTTGGGACGGGGTTCCACGAGCAGTACTTC.

This clonotype was seen only a few times. The chain carries TRBV20-1 and TRBJ2-7; 10 positions agree with TRBD2. Trimming cost V 3 bases and J 6 bases; bases outside gene matches: 8. This CDR3 region has 14 residues. Germline CDR1 and CDR2: DFQATT and SNEGSKA (reference sequence). The CDR3 coding sequence is TGCAGTGCTAGTCCGACTAGCGGGCATCTCGAGCAGTACTTC. It codes for CSASPTSGHLEQYF.

The table lists this clonotype with many counts. The V and J genes are TRBV20-1 and TRBJ1-6; D ambiguous. Germline lookup yields CDR1 DFQATT and CDR2 SNEGSKA (reference sequence). The germline V and J ends were trimmed by 0 bases and 10 bases, with 16 bases remaining between them. There are 15 residues in the CDR3. The DNA of the CDR3 is TGCAGTGCTAGAGATCCGGGAAAAGAGTACTCACCCCTCCACTTT. It yields the protein CSARDPGKEYSPLHF.

This clonotype was seen at least ten times. CDR3 nucleotides: TGTGCCAGCAGCCTCAGACAGAAGTACAATGAGCAGTTCTTC. Translation: CASSLRQKYNEQFF. The chain carries TRBV14 and TRBJ2-1; D may be TRBD1 (5 bases). V lost 4 bases and J lost 4, with 11 bases in between. This CDR3 comprises 14 residues. Germline V gene lookup returns CDR1 SGHDN and CDR2 FVKESK.

This clonotype was picked up many times. V usage is TRBV20-1 and J usage is TRBJ2-7; 9 bases match TRBD2. The length of the CDR3 is 15 residues. With V trimmed by 6 bases and J by 4 bases, 13 bases remained unmatched. Germline values: CDR1 DFQATT, CDR2 SNEGSKA (reference sequence). The CDR3 sequence is CSAAGTSWSIYEQYF. The CDR3 bases are TGCAGTGCAGCCGGGACTAGCTGGAGTATATACGAGCAGTACTTC.

This clonotype was observed many times. This chain connects TRBV6-2 or TRBV6-3 to TRBJ1-1, with D perhaps TRBD1 (5 bases). Germline CDR1 MNHEY, CDR2 SVGEGT. The CDR3 has 14 amino acids. Trimming left V 6 bases short and J 10 bases short, with 21 bases between. The CDR3 region has the DNA TGTGCCAGCAGACGAGATAGCCCAGGGCCTGGAGCTTTCTTT. Its protein product is CASRRDSPGPGAFF.

Many counts were recorded for this clonotype. The chain links TRBV7-2 to TRBJ1-6; D is possibly TRBD1 (5 bases). Germline V CDR1 and CDR2: SGHTA, FQGNSA. The CDR3 consists of 16 residues. With 0 bases removed from V and 7 bases from J, the gap between germline ends came to 13 bases. The CDR3: CASSLAPGTKNSPLHF. CDR3 coding DNA: TGTGCCAGCAGCTTAGCCCCCGGGACGAAGAATTCACCCCTCCACTTT.

V gene TRBV7-2 combines with J gene TRBJ2-7; 7 nucleotides agree with TRBD2. Germline V CDR1 and CDR2: SGHTA, FQGNSA. Trimming at V came to 5 bases and at J to 1 base, leaving 2 bases not matched to a gene. The CDR3 is 13 residues long. Written as DNA, the CDR3 is TGTGCCAGCAGCCGGGGAGGGTCCTACGAGCAGTACTTC. Protein sequence: CASSRGGSYEQYF.

The chain employs TRBV11-2 and TRBJ2-7; 7 bases agree with TRBD2. From germline, CDR1 is SGHAT and CDR2 FQNNGV. Trimming removed 5 bases from V and 6 bases from J; junction bases left unmatched: 7. The length of the CDR3 is 13 residues. The CDR3 DNA is TGTGCCAGCAGCCTTTGGACTAGTTTCGAGCAGTACTTC. Protein: CASSLWTSFEQYF.

This clonotype was seen many times. This chain connects TRBV6-2 or TRBV6-3 to TRBJ1-1; possible D gene TRBD1, 6 bases. The germline gives CDR1 MNHEY, CDR2 SVGEGT. The CDR3 length is 14 residues. V lost 6 bases, J lost 7 bases, and 18 bases lay in between. CDR3 bases: TGTGCCAGCAGATCCGCGGGGGGCGGTATTGAAGCTTTCTTT. It codes for CASRSAGGGIEAFF.